This paragraph reports one T cell receptor beta chain. The antigen remains undetermined. TCRdb keeps only in-frame clones here, not all; method: immunoSEQ multiplex PCR. Of fewer than 5,500 clones in the sample, roughly 80% are singletons; the top ten hold approximately 12%. Patients were adults with ileal or ileocolonic Crohn's disease needing resection. The sample is drawn from a study of T cell repertoires in ileal Crohn's disease. The overall study: 35% were active smokers at surgery; median disease duration was approximately 8.5 years.

V lost 2 bases, J lost 6 bases, and 8 bases stayed unmatched. The CDR3 is 16 residues long. Germline V gene data show CDR1 as SGHRS and CDR2 as YFSETQ. The study, taken as a whole, reports: Compared with CD4 T cells, sorted CD8 cells carried more expanded clones.

Material for sequencing was ileal tissue. The origin of this receptor is an adult with Crohn's disease. This chain uses TRBV5-1 with TRBJ1-6; TRBD1 agrees at 7 bases. CDR3 coding DNA: TGCGCCAGCAGCTTTTTAGGGGGCGCCGGTAATTCACCCCTCCACTTT. The encoded protein is CASSFLGGAGNSPLHF.